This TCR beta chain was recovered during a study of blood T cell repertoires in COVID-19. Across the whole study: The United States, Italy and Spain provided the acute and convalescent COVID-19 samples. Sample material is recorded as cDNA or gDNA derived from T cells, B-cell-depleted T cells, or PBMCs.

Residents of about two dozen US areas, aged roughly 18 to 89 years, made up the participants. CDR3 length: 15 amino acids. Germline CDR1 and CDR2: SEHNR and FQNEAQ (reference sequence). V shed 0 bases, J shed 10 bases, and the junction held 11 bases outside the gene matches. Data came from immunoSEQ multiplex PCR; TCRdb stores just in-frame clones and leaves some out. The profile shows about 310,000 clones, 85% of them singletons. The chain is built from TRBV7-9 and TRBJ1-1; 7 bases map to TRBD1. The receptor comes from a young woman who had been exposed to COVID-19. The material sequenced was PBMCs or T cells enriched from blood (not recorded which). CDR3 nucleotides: TGTGCCAGCAGCTTAGCGCTCGTGACAGGGTCGGGAGCTTTCTTT. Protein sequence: CASSLALVTGSGAFF.